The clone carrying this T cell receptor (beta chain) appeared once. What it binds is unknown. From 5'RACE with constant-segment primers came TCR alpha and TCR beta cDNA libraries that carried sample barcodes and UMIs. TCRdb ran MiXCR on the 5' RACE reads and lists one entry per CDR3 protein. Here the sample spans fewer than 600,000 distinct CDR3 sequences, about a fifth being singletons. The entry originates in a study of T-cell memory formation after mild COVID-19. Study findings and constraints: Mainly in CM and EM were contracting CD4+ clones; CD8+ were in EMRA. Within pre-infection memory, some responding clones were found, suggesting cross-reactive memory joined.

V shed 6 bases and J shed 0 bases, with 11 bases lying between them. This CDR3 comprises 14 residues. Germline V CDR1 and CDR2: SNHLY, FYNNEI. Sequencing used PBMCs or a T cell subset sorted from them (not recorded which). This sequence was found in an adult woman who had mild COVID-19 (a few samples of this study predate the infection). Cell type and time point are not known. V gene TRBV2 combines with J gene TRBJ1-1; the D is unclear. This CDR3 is CASRDGLVNTEAFF. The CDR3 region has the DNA TGTGCCAGCAGGGATGGACTGGTGAACACTGAAGCTTTCTTT.